This passage covers 27 T cell receptor beta chains from one sample sequenced in a study of T cells in Graves' hyperthyroidism and ophthalmopathy. The CDR3 regions of TCR beta were amplified from RNA transcripts. Carried out on the TCR CDR3, a first-round RT-PCR used the HTBI primer set. MiXCR was run by TCRdb on the multiplex PCR reads, yielding one entry per CDR3 protein. Altogether hundreds of thousands of distinct CDR3 sequences are present, about 13% being singletons, with the ten largest covering roughly 9.2%. Sequenced sample: blood. The receptor source for this set is a woman between 18 and 29 years old with Graves' hyperthyroidism.

In this sample, this clonotype turned up a few times. This chain joins TRBV10-3 and TRBJ2-1, with 7 nucleotides matching TRBD2. The germline V gene encodes CDR1 ENHRY and CDR2 SYGVKD. The CDR3 sequence is 13 residues long. V shed 6 bases, J shed 5 bases, and the junction held 4 bases outside the gene matches. CDR3 loop: CAISPSGNNEQFF. CDR3 bases: TGTGCCATCAGCCCTAGCGGAAACAATGAGCAGTTCTTC.

This clonotype was counted at least ten times. CDR3 in DNA: TGTGCCAGCATGTGGAGGGGCGCGAATCACGAGCAGTACTTC. It yields the protein CASMWRGANHEQYF. V usage is TRBV6-1 and J usage is TRBJ2-7, with D maybe TRBD2 (6 bases). This CDR3 comprises 14 residues. The V end lost 7 bases, the J end lost 5 bases, and 18 bases lay between the germline ends. Germline CDR1 MNHNS, CDR2 SASEGT.

V and J are TRBV9 and TRBJ2-1, with D perhaps assigned TRBD1 or TRBD2 (5 bases each). The CDR3 has 16 residues. CDR1 is SGDLS, CDR2 YYNGEE, per germline. The V end was cut by 1 base, the J end by 0 bases, with 11 bases between. The CDR3 coding sequence is TGTGCCAGCAGCGTAACAGCCGGGACCTCCTACAATGAGCAGTTCTTC. Translated, it gives CASSVTAGTSYNEQFF.

This clonotype came up many times. This chain links TRBV30 with TRBJ2-7, with D possibly TRBD2 on 5 matching bases. Between the trimmed V and J ends, which lost 4 bases and 0 bases, there was a span of 10 bases. This CDR3 is 13 amino acids long. Germline CDR1 and CDR2: GTSNPN and SVGIG (reference sequence). DNA of the CDR3: TGTGCCTGGAACTCCGGGAACTCCTACGAGCAGTACTTC. Protein sequence: CAWNSGNSYEQYF.

In its sample, this clonotype was seen many times. The chain joins TRBV18 to TRBJ2-5; D unresolved. V was shortened by 6 bases and J by 5 bases, with 13 bases between the two germline ends. This CDR3 has 13 residues. Germline V gene data show CDR1 as KGHSH and CDR2 as LQKENI. CDR3 sequence reads: CASSQRKLETQYF. The DNA for the CDR3 is TGTGCCAGCTCTCAACGAAAGCTGGAGACCCAGTACTTC.

There are a few counts of this clonotype. The V and J genes are TRBV14 and TRBJ2-7; D not certain. The germline V gene encodes CDR1 SGHDN and CDR2 FVKESK. The CDR3 contains 13 residues. Trimming took 1 base from V and 1 from J, leaving 5 bases between them. The CDR3 protein is CASSQAGSYEQYF. CDR3 nucleotides: TGTGCCAGCAGCCAAGCTGGTTCCTACGAGCAGTACTTC.

This clonotype has ten or more counts. The genes are TRBV7-9 and TRBJ2-5, with 9 bases aligning to TRBD1. Germline lookup yields CDR1 SEHNR and CDR2 FQNEAQ (reference sequence). Unmatched junction bases numbered 4, after V lost 5 bases and J lost 0 bases. This CDR3 comprises 15 residues. The CDR3: CASSPRDRDQETQYF. Written as DNA, the CDR3 is TGTGCCAGCAGCCCCCGGGACAGGGACCAAGAGACCCAGTACTTC.

The V and J genes are TRBV2 and TRBJ2-2; no firm D call. V lost 6 bases to trimming and J lost 2 bases, with 16 bases between them. The germline V gene encodes CDR1 SNHLY and CDR2 FYNNEI. This CDR3 region has 16 residues. This CDR3 is CASSPYSPTNTGELFF. DNA of the CDR3: TGTGCCAGCAGCCCTTACTCCCCAACCAACACCGGGGAGCTGTTTTTT.

This clonotype was observed many times. This chain joins TRBV29-1 and TRBJ1-2, with D possibly being TRBD1 (5 bases). Germline loops: CDR1 SQVTM, CDR2 ANQGSEA. The V gene lost 4 bases and the J gene lost 9 bases, with 15 bases spanning the gap. This CDR3 has 12 residues. CDR3 residues: CSVGAGGTRYTF. CDR3 bases: TGCAGCGTTGGGGCCGGCGGGACCCGCTACACCTTC.

V usage is TRBV9 and J usage is TRBJ2-5; 7 nucleotides agree with TRBD1. The CDR3 spans 15 residues. Unmatched junction bases numbered 8, after V lost 4 bases and J lost 2 bases. In germline, CDR1 is SGDLS, CDR2 YYNGEE. CDR3: CASSSGTVAQETQYF. The CDR3 region has the DNA TGTGCCAGCAGCTCCGGGACAGTGGCGCAAGAGACCCAGTACTTC.

This chain joins TRBV7-9 and TRBJ2-3; 9 nucleotides agree with TRBD2. The V and J ends lost 0 bases and 8 bases, in that order; junction bases with no gene match: 15. Germline V gene data show CDR1 as SEHNR and CDR2 as FQNEAQ (reference sequence). This CDR3 is built from 18 residues. As DNA, the CDR3 is TGTGCCAGCAGCTTAGCGGGGGCTGCGGGAGGGCCGGTCCCTACGCAGTATTTT. Its protein product is CASSLAGAAGGPVPTQYF.

This clonotype was observed many times. The rearrangement links TRBV6-2 or TRBV6-3 to TRBJ2-1; 7 bases are a match to TRBD2. Looked up from germline, CDR1 is MNHEY and CDR2 is SVGEGT. Trimming removed 6 bases from V and 3 bases from J; junction bases left unmatched: 8. The CDR3 contains 15 residues. For the CDR3, the DNA is TGTGCCAGCAGCCCCTTAGCGGGCCGCTACAATGAGCAGTTCTTC. It translates to CASSPLAGRYNEQFF.

The chain uses TRBV9 and TRBJ1-2; 11 nucleotides agree with TRBD1. Germline assignment: CDR1 SGDLS and CDR2 YYNGEE. This CDR3 region has 16 residues. J gave up 5 bases and V 0 bases, and 6 bases lay outside the gene matches. CDR3 in amino acids: CASSVGPDRGPYGYTF. DNA for the CDR3: TGTGCCAGCAGCGTAGGACCGGACAGGGGGCCGTATGGCTACACCTTC.

This clonotype was observed a few times. The chain links TRBV13 to TRBJ2-4; D perhaps matches TRBD1 (5 bases). V shed 7 bases and J shed 8 bases, with 24 bases lying between them. Germline CDR1 and CDR2: PRHDT and FYEKMQ (reference sequence). The CDR3 covers 16 residues. This CDR3 reads CASTRRVSLQKDIQYF. The CDR3 DNA is TGTGCCAGCACTCGCAGGGTGAGCCTTCAAAAAGACATTCAGTACTTC.

This clonotype was seen repeatedly, ten times or more. V usage is TRBV19 and J usage is TRBJ2-1; 10 bases map to TRBD2. The CDR3 totals 16 residues. Germline values: CDR1 LNHDA, CDR2 SQIVND (reference sequence). Trimming removed 5 bases from V and 5 bases from J; junction bases left unmatched: 9. CDR3: CASSLWLAGGHNEQFF. The CDR3 bases are TGTGCCAGTAGTCTCTGGTTAGCGGGGGGCCACAATGAGCAGTTCTTC.

This clonotype appeared many times. The chain has TRBV2 and TRBJ1-1, with D tentatively TRBD1 (6 bases). The length of the CDR3 is 14 residues. CDR1 and CDR2 (germline): SNHLY, FYNNEI. Trimming shortened V by 1 base and J by 4 bases, and 10 bases separated the two germline ends. The CDR3 region has the DNA TGTGCCAGCAGTGAAGAGGGGGGGCTCACTGAAGCTTTCTTT. It specifies CASSEEGGLTEAFF.

This clonotype was seen at least ten times. This chain uses TRBV28 with TRBJ1-2; no definite D call. Germline CDR1 and CDR2: MDHEN and SYDVKM. CDR3 length equals 13 residues. Trimming left V 3 bases short and J 5 bases short, with 10 bases between. CDR3 nucleotide sequence: TGTGCCAGCAGTTTGGACTCCAAATATGGCTACACCTTC. Its protein product is CASSLDSKYGYTF.

There are many counts of this clonotype. The rearrangement uses TRBV6-2 or TRBV6-3 and TRBJ2-7; the match to TRBD2 covers 10 bases. The V gene's germline CDR1 is MNHEY and CDR2 SVGEGT. V was clipped by 7 bases and J by 2 bases; unmatched bases: 8. The CDR3 sequence is 15 residues long. CDR3 sequence (DNA): TGTGCCAGCACCCAAGGGAGCGGGAGGGCCTACGAGCAGTACTTC. Translation gives CASTQGSGRAYEQYF.

This clonotype was seen repeatedly, ten times or more. CDR3 protein: CASSLGGTGRLRAFF. CDR3 nucleotides: TGTGCCAGCAGCTTGGGGGGGACAGGGCGGCTGAGAGCTTTCTTT. The chain links TRBV7-2 to TRBJ1-1; 9 bases map to TRBD1. The germline gives CDR1 SGHTA, CDR2 FQGNSA. Trimming took 3 bases from V and 10 from J; bases not matched to a gene: 12. The CDR3 runs 15 residues.

This clonotype was detected many times. The chain carries TRBV27 and TRBJ2-7, with 9 positions matching TRBD1. Germline V gene sequence: CDR1 MNHEY, CDR2 SMNVEV (reference sequence). The V segment lost 4 bases and the J segment 6 bases; nucleotides outside the gene matches: 10. There are 15 residues in the CDR3. CDR3 in amino acids: CASSSSQGATVEQYF. The CDR3 DNA reads as TGTGCCAGCAGTTCCTCACAGGGGGCGACGGTCGAGCAGTACTTC.

The gene calls are TRBV28 and TRBJ1-1; D may be TRBD1 (6 bases). CDR1 and CDR2 (germline): MDHEN, SYDVKM. This CDR3 is built from 15 residues. Trimming stripped 6 bases from V and 0 bases from J, with 14 bases between. CDR3 protein: CASSPPGQLNTEAFF. The DNA of the CDR3 is TGTGCCAGCAGCCCCCCTGGACAGTTGAACACTGAAGCTTTCTTT.

This clonotype was found many times. V and J are TRBV12-3 or TRBV12-4 and TRBJ1-1; D unclear. The V end was cut by 8 bases, the J end by 1 base, with 11 bases between. The CDR3 runs to 13 residues. CDR3 sequence reads: CASRYAGNTEAFF. In DNA, the CDR3 is TGTGCCAGCCGTTATGCCGGGAACACTGAAGCTTTCTTT.

At least ten counts were recorded for this clonotype. The chain carries TRBV5-1 and TRBJ2-2, with D possibly being TRBD2 (5 bases). Trimming left V 2 bases short and J 3 bases short, with 14 bases between. CDR1 SGHRS and CDR2 YFSETQ come from the germline V gene. The CDR3 is 16 residues long. CDR3 protein: CASSFRDPGYTGELFF. CDR3 DNA sequence: TGCGCCAGCAGCTTCAGAGACCCGGGGTACACCGGGGAGCTGTTTTTT.

This clonotype was recorded many times. The CDR3 DNA follows: TGTGCCAGTAGTCCCCGTCCCGACAGCAACTATGGCTACACCTTC. This sequence encodes CASSPRPDSNYGYTF. V and J are TRBV19 and TRBJ1-2, with D possibly matching TRBD1 (5 bases). The CDR3 has 15 amino acids. The V and J ends lost 5 bases and 2 bases respectively, with 15 bases between them. Germline assignment: CDR1 LNHDA and CDR2 SQIVND (reference sequence).

This clonotype was observed at least ten times. The rearrangement joins TRBV5-5 to TRBJ1-2; the D gene is possibly TRBD1 (6 bases). Germline lookup yields CDR1 SGHKS and CDR2 YYEKEE (reference sequence). This CDR3 contains 13 residues. Trimming took 4 bases from V and 7 from J, leaving 14 bases between them. The CDR3 coding sequence is TGTGCCAGCAGCACCGGGGGCCAGGCTGGCTACACCTTC. Its protein is CASSTGGQAGYTF.

In this sample, this clonotype turned up many times. The chain couples TRBV20-1 to TRBJ1-3; no reliable D call. V shed 5 bases and J shed 2 bases, with 16 bases lying between them. This CDR3 is 15 amino acids long. From germline, CDR1 is DFQATT and CDR2 SNEGSKA (reference sequence). CDR3 nucleotide sequence: TGCAGTGCTCCCTCCTCGGTCGGGCCTGGAAACACCATATATTTT. Amino acids: CSAPSSVGPGNTIYF.

This clonotype has ten or more counts. The V call is TRBV29-1, the J call TRBJ1-1; TRBD1 might be the D (5 bases). From germline, CDR1 is SQVTM and CDR2 ANQGSEA. The V end lost 2 bases, the J end lost 4 bases, and 11 bases lay between the germline ends. CDR3 size: 13 residues. The CDR3 DNA reads TGCAGCGTTGAACAGCAGGGTGGCACTGAAGCTTTCTTT. Protein sequence: CSVEQQGGTEAFF.